The clone carrying this TCR beta chain occurred many times. Its antigen is still unknown. The CDR3 runs to 10 residues. Germline V gene data show CDR1 as DFQATT and CDR2 as SNEGSKA (reference sequence). The V and J ends lost 4 bases and 4 bases respectively, with 2 bases between them. This sample is drawn from a study of spatial heterogeneity in lung cancer. On the study more broadly: Beta-chain sequences were consistently detected more often than alpha-chain sequences. Overall study results and limits: Expanded tumor TCRs that were ubiquitous appeared in blood more at resection than follow-up.

Time point of the sample: sample taken at primary tumor resection. Tumor, nontumor lung or frozen PBMC supplied whole RNA, sequenced without sorting. A unique molecular identifier was carried by every single TCR cDNA molecule. TCRdb recomputed calls from the 5' RACE reads with MiXCR, one row per CDR3 protein. The table shows tens of thousands of distinct CDR3 sequences, with 6% to 8% occurring only once. The material was PBMCs, obtained at surgery. V and J are TRBV20-1 and TRBJ1-5; D gene uncertain. The sequence derives from a male donor with early-stage non-small cell lung cancer. CDR3 nucleotide sequence: TGCAGTGCTACTAATCAGCCCCAGCATTTT. Protein product: CSATNQPQHF.